Presented here are 2 T cell receptor beta chains from one specimen sequenced in a study of T cell clones after liver transplantation. Sequencing used immunoSEQ multiplex PCR; TCRdb keeps in-frame clones, though not all of them. The sample includes roughly 10,000 clones, around 80% of them seen just once. The sample here was CD8+ T cells from blood, taken at the 22-month timepoint. The receptors come from a human patient who received a liver transplant. A subset of T cells may come from the graft donor.

The chain links TRBV13 to TRBJ2-3; TRBD2 matches 8 bases. The junction had 6 bases not matched to a gene; V was cut back by 5 bases and J by 2 bases. The CDR3 loop spans 15 amino acids. CDR1 PRHDT and CDR2 FYEKMQ come from the germline V gene (reference sequence). The CDR3 is CASSGGLAVTDTQYF. The CDR3 nucleotides read TGTGCCAGCAGCGGAGGACTAGCAGTCACAGATACGCAGTATTTT.

The chain is built from TRBV2 and TRBJ1-4; 9 positions agree with TRBD1. CDR3 length: 15 residues. Germline V gives CDR1 SNHLY, CDR2 FYNNEI. Unmatched junction bases numbered 10, after V lost 4 bases and J lost 10 bases. The CDR3 nucleotides are TGTGCCAGCAGTGTATGGACAGGGGAGGAAAGAAAACTGTTTTTT. It codes for CASSVWTGEERKLFF.